Detailed here is one T cell receptor beta chain. This may come from a read error, since a much larger clone is one base off. This entry belongs to a study of T-cell memory formation after mild COVID-19. Barcoded TCR alpha and TCR beta cDNA libraries with UMIs came from 5'RACE using constant-segment primers. Each CDR3 protein is one row after TCRdb ran MiXCR on the 5' RACE reads. The repertoire consists of 300,000 to 350,000 distinct CDR3 sequences, with roughly an eighth occurring once and the leading ten covering about a fifth. The J segment lost 1 base and the V segment lost 3 bases, leaving 1 base of the junction unmatched. CDR3 length: 14 residues. Germline CDR1 and CDR2: LNHDA and SQIVND (reference sequence).

What was sequenced was PBMCs or a T cell subset sorted from them (not recorded which). This sequence was found in a man aged 18-30 years who had mild COVID-19 (a few samples of this study predate the infection). Cell type and time point are not known. The chain couples TRBV19 to TRBJ2-3; 7 positions match TRBD1. The DNA of the CDR3 is TGTGCCAGTAGTATCGGACAGGGCACAGATACGCAGTATTTT. This sequence encodes CASSIGQGTDTQYF.